Shown below are 20 T cell receptor beta chains from a single sample sequenced in a study of blood T cells in healthy people across ages. Next came a second PCR, run for about 6 to 12 cycles, which used a sample-barcoded 5' primer along with a J-beta primer mix. TCRdb passed the 5' RACE reads through MiXCR, listing each CDR3 protein once. The data contain roughly 1.9 million distinct CDR3 sequences, around 40% of them singletons. Sequenced: blood. Receptors originate from a human donor in good health.

This clonotype was observed at least ten times. The chain couples TRBV5-1 to TRBJ2-7, with TRBD1 matching over 7 bases. CDR1 and CDR2 from the germline V gene are SGHRS and YFSETQ. J was trimmed by 0 bases and V by 4 bases; bases with no gene match: 7. This CDR3 spans 15 amino acids. For the CDR3, the DNA is TGCGCCAGCAGCGCACAACAGGGGAGCTCCTACGAGCAGTACTTC. It encodes CASSAQQGSSYEQYF.

CDR3 loop: CASSYRLLARKSPGANVLTF. CDR3 coding DNA: TGCGCCAGCAGCTATCGCCTACTAGCGCGGAAAAGTCCTGGGGCCAACGTCCTGACTTTC. The rearrangement uses TRBV5-1 and TRBJ2-6, with 7 bases fitting TRBD2. V shed 3 bases and J 2 bases; nucleotides not matched to a gene: 17. The germline gives CDR1 SGHRS, CDR2 YFSETQ. The CDR3 is made up of 20 amino acids.

This clonotype was observed at least ten times. V is TRBV4-3 and J is TRBJ2-7, with D possibly matching TRBD2 (6 bases). The V gene's germline CDR1 is LGHNA and CDR2 YSLEER. The CDR3 spans 16 residues. V lost 4 bases to trimming and J lost 1 base, with 17 bases between them. The CDR3 sequence is CASSPTPDGLSYEQYF. The CDR3 DNA reads TGCGCCAGCAGCCCTACCCCCGACGGACTATCCTACGAGCAGTACTTC.

The chain recombines TRBV3-1 with TRBJ2-1, with 9 bases matching TRBD2. This CDR3 comprises 16 residues. From germline, CDR1 is LGHDT and CDR2 YNNKEL (reference sequence). The V gene end was trimmed by 2 bases and the J gene end by 8 bases; junction bases not matched to a gene: 10. The CDR3 region is CASSQWRGGLKDEQFF. In nucleotides, the CDR3 is TGTGCCAGCAGCCAATGGCGGGGGGGCCTCAAGGATGAGCAGTTCTTC.

V usage is TRBV7-6 and J usage is TRBJ1-6; D is undetermined. V gave up 1 base and J gave up 9 bases, with 10 bases separating them. CDR3 size: 14 residues. The germline gives CDR1 SGHVS, CDR2 FNYEAQ. CDR3 amino acids: CASSLGEATSPLHF. CDR3 DNA sequence: TGTGCCAGCAGCTTAGGGGAGGCGACTTCACCCCTCCACTTT. The variable domain in full, completed from reference TRBV7-6 and TRBJ1-6, reads GAGVSQSPRYKVTKRGQDVALRCDPISGHVSLYWYRQALGQGPEFLTYFNYEAQQDKSGLPNDRFSAERPEGSISTLTIQRTEQRDSAMYRCASSLGEATSPLHFGNGTRLTVT.

This sequence joins TRBV11-1 and TRBJ2-1, with D possibly being TRBD2 (6 bases). V lost 6 bases to trimming and J lost 9 bases, with 21 bases between them. Germline CDR1 is SGHAT and CDR2 is FQDESV (reference sequence). The length of the CDR3 is 15 residues. CDR3 region: CASRSQDYHLGEQFF. CDR3 sequence (DNA): TGTGCCAGCAGATCCCAGGACTACCATCTGGGTGAGCAGTTCTTC.

This chain uses TRBV12-3 or TRBV12-4 with TRBJ2-3; 7 bases are a match to TRBD2. The CDR3 is 17 amino acids. The ends lost 7 bases at V and 4 bases at J; junction bases unmatched: 17. CDR3 bases: TGTGCCAGCAACTTGGAGCGGGGTTTTGGGATCGCAGATACGCAGTATTTT. Translation gives CASNLERGFGIADTQYF.

The rearrangement links TRBV5-5 to TRBJ2-5; D is possibly TRBD2 (5 bases). Germline V CDR1 and CDR2: SGHKS, YYEKEE (reference sequence). The CDR3 runs to 14 residues. V lost 3 bases to trimming and J lost 5 bases, with 14 bases between them. The CDR3 nucleotides are TGTGCCAGCAGCTGGGTGGCCGGGGATGAGACCCAGTACTTC. Encoded protein: CASSWVAGDETQYF.

J is TRBJ1-5 and V is TRBV6-1; D is ambiguous. This CDR3 comprises 15 residues. From germline, CDR1 is MNHNS and CDR2 SASEGT. V lost 9 bases, J lost 0 bases, and 15 bases lay in between. DNA for the CDR3: TGTGCCAGTGCGCCGAGACTTTATAGCAATCAGCCCCAGCATTTT. Its protein is CASAPRLYSNQPQHF.

This clonotype was picked up a small number of times. The V gene is TRBV28, the J gene TRBJ2-7; the D gene is possibly TRBD1 (6 bases). V was cut by 6 bases and J by 1 base, with 16 bases left in between. The germline V gene encodes CDR1 MDHEN and CDR2 SYDVKM. The CDR3 contains 15 residues. DNA for the CDR3: TGTGCCAGCAGCCGAGGACAGATTAGATCCTACGAGCAGTACTTC. This translates into CASSRGQIRSYEQYF.

This clonotype has just a few counts. The rearrangement uses TRBV29-1 and TRBJ2-1; D might be TRBD1 (6 bases). The CDR3 sequence is 15 residues long. V lost 7 bases to trimming and J lost 2 bases, with 18 bases between them. Germline CDR1 reads SQVTM; CDR2 reads ANQGSEA. The CDR3 DNA reads TGCAGCGCCACCGTAGGACAGAACCCCTACAATGAGCAGTTCTTC. This sequence encodes CSATVGQNPYNEQFF.

The chain employs TRBV2 and TRBJ1-4, with 8 bases that match TRBD1. The trim removed 5 bases at V and 7 bases at J, leaving 12 bases unmatched. This CDR3 contains 16 residues. Germline assignment: CDR1 SNHLY and CDR2 FYNNEI. This CDR3 is CASSSTGGQGGEKLFF. CDR3 coding DNA: TGTGCCAGCAGTTCTACAGGGGGGCAAGGAGGTGAAAAACTGTTTTTT. The entire variable domain, with the rest obtained from reference TRBV2 and TRBJ1-4, is as follows: EPEVTQTPSHQVTQMGQEVILRCVPISNHLYFYWYRQILGQKVEFLVSFYNNEISEKSEIFDDQFSVERPDGSNFTLKIRSTKLEDSAMYFCASSSTGGQGGEKLFFGSGTQLSVL.

This clonotype was seen only a few times. The J gene is TRBJ1-2, the V gene TRBV14, with a tentative D call TRBD1 (6 bases). The CDR3 length is 13 residues. Germline V gene sequence: CDR1 SGHDN, CDR2 FVKESK. V lost 4 bases, J lost 8 bases, and 14 bases lay in between. CDR3 sequence: CASSRLQGSGYTF. CDR3 DNA sequence: TGTGCCAGCAGCCGGTTACAGGGTTCGGGCTACACCTTC.

This rearrangement joins TRBV4-2 to TRBJ2-7; a possible D gene is TRBD2 (7 bases). The CDR3 length is 15 residues. Germline CDR1 and CDR2: LGHNA and YNFKEQ. Trimming stripped 3 bases from V and 3 bases from J, with 15 bases between. The CDR3 nucleotides are TGTGCCAGCAGCCACGGACTAGAGGGGGTCTACGAGCAGTACTTC. This codes for CASSHGLEGVYEQYF.

In the case of this clonotype: Given a much more abundant clone one base away, this may be a read error. The V gene is TRBV28, the J gene TRBJ2-3; TRBD2 agrees at 8 bases. CDR1 and CDR2 (germline): MDHEN, SYDVKM. Trimming cost V 8 bases and J 8 bases; bases outside gene matches: 18. CDR3 length: 16 amino acids. CDR3 region: CASAEGWGTLAGTQYF. CDR3 DNA: TGTGCCAGCGCTGAGGGATGGGGCACCCTAGCGGGTACGCAGTATTTT.

This clonotype was observed a few times. The chain has TRBV7-2 and TRBJ2-1; possibly TRBD1 or TRBD2 for D (6 bases each). This CDR3 has 13 amino acids. Trimming pared 4 bases from V and 8 bases from J, leaving 12 bases between. Germline loops: CDR1 SGHTA, CDR2 FQGNSA. CDR3 sequence (DNA): TGTGCCAGCAGCTACGAGGGGGGCGATGAGCAGTTCTTC. This gives the protein CASSYEGGDEQFF.

V is TRBV2 and J is TRBJ1-2; D is uncertain. V lost 7 bases and J 4 bases, leaving 16 bases between the germline ends. This CDR3 spans 14 amino acids. Germline CDR1 SNHLY, CDR2 FYNNEI. CDR3 bases: TGTGCCAGCATAACGAAGGACTTCGGCTATGGCTACACCTTC. It translates to CASITKDFGYGYTF.

This clonotype was observed at least ten times. The V and J genes are TRBV28 and TRBJ2-7; 7 nucleotides agree with TRBD2. Germline assignment: CDR1 MDHEN and CDR2 SYDVKM. V trimming: 6 bases; J trimming: 2 bases; junction bases outside the gene matches: 7. The CDR3 totals 14 residues. CDR3 nucleotides: TGTGCCAGCAGCCCGGCGGGACTAACCTACGAGCAGTACTTC. This sequence encodes CASSPAGLTYEQYF.

The chain combines TRBV6-6 with TRBJ2-3, with D maybe TRBD1 (6 bases). V shed 2 bases and J shed 3 bases, with 12 bases lying between them. The length of the CDR3 is 15 residues. Germline loops: CDR1 MNHNY, CDR2 SVGAGI (reference sequence). The CDR3 nucleotides are TGTGCCAGCAGTTACACGAGAGGGGGAACAGATACGCAGTATTTT. This translates into CASSYTRGGTDTQYF.

The chain is built from TRBV7-2 and TRBJ2-7; no definite D call. CDR3 length equals 16 residues. The germline V gene has CDR1 SGHTA and CDR2 FQGNSA. V dropped 5 bases and J dropped 7 bases, with 24 bases sitting between them. CDR3 amino acids: CASSREQTPAGNEQYF. The CDR3, as DNA: TGTGCCAGCAGCCGCGAGCAAACACCAGCCGGCAATGAGCAGTACTTC.